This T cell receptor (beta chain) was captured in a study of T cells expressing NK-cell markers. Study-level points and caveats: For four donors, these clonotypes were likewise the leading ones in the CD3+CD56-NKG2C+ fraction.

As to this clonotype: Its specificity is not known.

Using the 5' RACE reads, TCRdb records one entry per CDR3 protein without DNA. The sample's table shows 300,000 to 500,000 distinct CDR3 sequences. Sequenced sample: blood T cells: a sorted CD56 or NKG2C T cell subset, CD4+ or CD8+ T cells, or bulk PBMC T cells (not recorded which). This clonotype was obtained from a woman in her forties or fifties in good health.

The CDR3 sequence: CASSLNRGKHGYTF. This chain uses TRBV12-3 or TRBV12-4 with TRBJ1-2. The CDR3 is 14 amino acids.